This T cell receptor beta chain was obtained from a study of shared clonotypes between healthy human individuals. Study findings and constraints: Represented genetic and exposure-history diversity was restricted by having few donors. The study found roughly 5.3% of naive CD4 clonotypes shared across a handful of donors. The authors sampled blood alone, and tissue repertoires likely differ.

Naive CD8 cells lacked CD45RO and underwent positive selection for CCR7, leaving out terminally differentiated effector memory CD45RA+ cells. Profiling relied on immunoSEQ multiplex PCR, and the TCRdb table lists in-frame clones only, not all of them. The table includes about 680,000 clones, about 92% detected once. In regard to this clone: The antigen remains unidentified.

Germline assignment: CDR1 SEHNR and CDR2 FQNEAQ (reference sequence). V dropped 4 bases and J dropped 4; count of bases not matched to a gene: 7. The CDR3 has 15 amino acids. This chain uses TRBV7-9 with TRBJ2-5, with TRBD2 matching over 9 bases. The receptor was derived from a man aged 30 to 39 in good health. The sample comprised naive CD8+ T cells sorted from blood. CDR3 residues: CASSSWASGTETQYF. The DNA of the CDR3 is TGTGCCAGCAGCTCCTGGGCTAGCGGGACAGAGACCCAGTACTTC.